Below are 3 T cell receptor beta chains sequenced from a single sample in a study of response to subunit inactivated influenza vaccine. TCRdb re-analysed the RT-PCR reads in MiXCR, keeping a single row per CDR3 protein. Here the sample spans more than 150,000 distinct CDR3 sequences, about a tenth being singletons. Sequenced here: non-naive T cells sorted from PBMCs, sampled on the day of vaccination. Receptors were obtained from a man aged 45-65 years who received an inactivated influenza vaccine.

This clonotype was seen a few times. This rearrangement joins TRBV11-2 to TRBJ2-2; 7 bases fit TRBD2. Germline lookup yields CDR1 SGHAT and CDR2 FQNNGV. There are 16 residues in the CDR3. V dropped 0 bases and J dropped 4; count of bases not matched to a gene: 5. CDR3 in DNA: TGTGCCAGCAGCTTAGATTTGCGGGAGTTCACCGGGGAGCTGTTTTTT. It is translated as CASSLDLREFTGELFF.

The chain combines TRBV12-3 or TRBV12-4 with TRBJ1-2; 10 bases line up with TRBD1. The CDR3 extends over 14 amino acids. V was pared by 7 bases and J by 5 bases, with 7 bases of the junction left unmatched. This chain's CDR3 is CASTVTGGMYGYTF. In nucleotides, the CDR3 is TGTGCCAGCACCGTGACAGGGGGCATGTATGGCTACACCTTC.

Here the CDR3 reads CASSFPAGRDTQYF. CDR3 DNA: TGTGCCAGCAGTTTCCCGGCAGGAAGAGATACGCAGTATTTT. The chain couples TRBV6-5 to TRBJ2-3; D ambiguous. The CDR3 is 14 residues long. Germline lookup yields CDR1 MNHEY and CDR2 SVGAGI. Trimming stripped 4 bases from V and 5 bases from J, with 13 bases between.